This paragraph reports one T cell receptor beta chain. This table comes from immunoSEQ multiplex PCR, and its TCRdb copy is limited to in-frame clones, with some not included. The repertoire has about 100,000 clones, over 65% of them found once; the top ten carry 9.5% to 15%. The V gene's germline CDR1 is MNHEY and CDR2 SVGAGI. Trimming stripped 2 bases from V and 6 bases from J, with 13 bases between. The CDR3 loop spans 14 amino acids. The data were obtained in a study of blood T cell repertoires in COVID-19. At the level of the study: The samples span acute and convalescent COVID-19 from the United States, Italy and Spain.

Sequences were obtained from peripheral blood. This sequence originates from a human donor in a cohort sampled during active COVID-19. V gene TRBV6-5 combines with J gene TRBJ1-2; tentatively, D is TRBD1 (5 bases). The CDR3 coding sequence is TGTGCCAGCAGTTACGCGGGACGCAACAATGGCTACACCTTC. It codes for CASSYAGRNNGYTF.